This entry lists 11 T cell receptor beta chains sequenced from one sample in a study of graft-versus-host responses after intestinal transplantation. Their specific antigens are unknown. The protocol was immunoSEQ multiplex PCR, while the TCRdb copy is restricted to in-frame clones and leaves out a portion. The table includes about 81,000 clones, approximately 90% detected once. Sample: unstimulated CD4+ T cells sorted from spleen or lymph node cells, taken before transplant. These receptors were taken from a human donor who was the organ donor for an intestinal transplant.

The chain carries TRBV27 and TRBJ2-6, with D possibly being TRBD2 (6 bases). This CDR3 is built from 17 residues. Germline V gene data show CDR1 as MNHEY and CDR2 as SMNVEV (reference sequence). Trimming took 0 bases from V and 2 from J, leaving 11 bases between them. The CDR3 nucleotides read TGTGCCAGCAGTTTATCCATCGGCGGGGCTGGGGCCAACGTCCTGACTTTC. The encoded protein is CASSLSIGGAGANVLTF. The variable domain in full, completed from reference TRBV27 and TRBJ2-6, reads EAQVTQNPRYLITVTGKKLTVTCSQNMNHEYMSWYRQDPGLGLRQIYYSMNVEVTDKGDVPEGYKVSRKEKRNFPLILESPSPNQTSLYFCASSLSIGGAGANVLTFGAGSRLTVL.

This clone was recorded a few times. The CDR3, as DNA: TGTGCCAGCAGTTTATTGAGGGAGACCCAGTACTTC. Translation gives CASSLLRETQYF. The rearrangement joins TRBV28 to TRBJ2-5; D is ambiguous. This CDR3 has 12 residues. Trimming removed 1 base from V and 5 bases from J, with 5 bases in between. In germline, CDR1 is MDHEN, CDR2 SYDVKM.

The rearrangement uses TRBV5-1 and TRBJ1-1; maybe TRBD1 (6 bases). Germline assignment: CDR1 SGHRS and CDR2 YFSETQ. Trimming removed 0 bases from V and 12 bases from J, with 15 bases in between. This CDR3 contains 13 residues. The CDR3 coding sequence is TGCGCCAGCAGCTTGGAAAACCAGGGGCGGACTTTCTTT. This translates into CASSLENQGRTFF.

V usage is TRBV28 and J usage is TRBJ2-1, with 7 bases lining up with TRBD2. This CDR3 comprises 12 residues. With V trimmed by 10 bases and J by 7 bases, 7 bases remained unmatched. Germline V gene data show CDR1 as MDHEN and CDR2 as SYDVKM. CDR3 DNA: TGTGCCACCCAAGGGACTATTAATGAGCAGTTCTTC. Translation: CATQGTINEQFF.

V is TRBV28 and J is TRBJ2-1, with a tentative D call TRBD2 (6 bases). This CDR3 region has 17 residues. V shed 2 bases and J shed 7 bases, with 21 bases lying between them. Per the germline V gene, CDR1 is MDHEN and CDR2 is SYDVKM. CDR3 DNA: TGTGCCAGCAGTTTACTCGGGAGCATACGGACGTCGAATGAGCAGTTCTTC. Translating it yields CASSLLGSIRTSNEQFF.

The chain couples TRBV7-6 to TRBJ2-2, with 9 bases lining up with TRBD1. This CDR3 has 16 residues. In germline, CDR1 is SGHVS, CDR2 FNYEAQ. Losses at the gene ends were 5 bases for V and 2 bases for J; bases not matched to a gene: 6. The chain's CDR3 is CASSPRTGDNTGELFF. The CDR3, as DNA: TGTGCCAGCAGCCCACGGACAGGGGATAACACCGGGGAGCTGTTTTTT.

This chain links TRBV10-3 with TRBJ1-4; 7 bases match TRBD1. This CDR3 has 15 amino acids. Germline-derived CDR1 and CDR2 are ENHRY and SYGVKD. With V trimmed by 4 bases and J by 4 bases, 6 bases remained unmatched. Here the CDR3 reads CAISATGVDNEKLFF. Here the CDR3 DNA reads TGTGCCATCAGTGCAACAGGGGTTGATAATGAAAAACTGTTTTTT.

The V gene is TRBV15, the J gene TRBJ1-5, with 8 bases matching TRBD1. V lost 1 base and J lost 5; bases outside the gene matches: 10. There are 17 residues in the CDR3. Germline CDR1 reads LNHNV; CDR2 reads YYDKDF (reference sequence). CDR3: CATSRVKGMTGDQPQHF. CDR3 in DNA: TGTGCCACCAGCAGAGTTAAGGGGATGACAGGGGATCAGCCCCAGCATTTT.

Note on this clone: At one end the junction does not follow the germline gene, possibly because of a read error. In DNA, the CDR3 is TGTGCTAGCAGCCGTACAGGGCAAGAGACCCAGTACTTC. Translating it yields CASSRTGQETQYF. The chain links TRBV7-7 to TRBJ2-5; perhaps TRBD1 as D (6 bases). From germline, CDR1 is SSHAT and CDR2 FNYEAQ (reference sequence). The CDR3 is made up of 13 amino acids.

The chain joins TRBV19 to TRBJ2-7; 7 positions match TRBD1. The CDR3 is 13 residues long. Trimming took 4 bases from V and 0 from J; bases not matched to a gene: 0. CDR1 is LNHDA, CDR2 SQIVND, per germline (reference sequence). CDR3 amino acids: CASSRDSSYEQYF. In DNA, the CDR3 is TGTGCCAGTAGTAGGGACAGCTCCTACGAGCAGTACTTC.

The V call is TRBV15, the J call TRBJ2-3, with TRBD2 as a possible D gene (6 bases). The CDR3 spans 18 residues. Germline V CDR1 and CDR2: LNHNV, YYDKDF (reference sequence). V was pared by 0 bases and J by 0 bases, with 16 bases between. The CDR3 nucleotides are TGTGCCACCAGCAGAGATCAGCGGGTCGGCCCTAGCACAGATACGCAGTATTTT. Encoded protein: CATSRDQRVGPSTDTQYF.